The rows below give T cell receptor beta chains drawn from one sample of a study of regulatory T cells in long-lasting Graves disease. TCRdb re-analysed the multiplex PCR reads in MiXCR, keeping a single row per CDR3 protein. Here the sample spans some 370,000 distinct CDR3 sequences, about a fifth being singletons. The sample consisted of peripheral blood mononuclear cells (PBMCs), taken when the disease was refractory, from a patient treated with antithyroid drugs. These TCRs come from a female donor with Graves disease. Each CDR3 is given with its conserved first and last residue.

j_call cdr3_length v_call cdr3_aa
TRBJ2-7 14 TRBV18 CASSTPEQNYEQYF
TRBJ2-7 13 TRBV9 CASSVLAVYEQYF
TRBJ1-2 15 TRBV18 CASSPPIGTRYGYTF
TRBJ1-2 14 TRBV19 CASSIARAGYGYTF
TRBJ2-7 10 TRBV9 CASSVATRRF
TRBJ1-5 15 TRBV5-8 CASNSGGHSNQPQHF
TRBJ1-1 12 TRBV9 CASSMGTGEAFF
TRBJ1-4 16 TRBV7-9 CASSLEGNNVLEKLFF
TRBJ1-1 12 TRBV20-1 CSARQGGLEAFF
TRBJ1-1 14 TRBV11-2 CASSFQTMNTEAFF
TRBJ2-7 15 TRBV20-1 CSARKGLEELYEQYF
TRBJ2-7 15 TRBV11-2 CASRTLRDTSYEQYF
TRBJ2-7 16 TRBV6-4 CASSYSGSDSPYEQYF
TRBJ1-1 15 TRBV6-5 CASSYSIKGATEAFF
TRBJ1-4 15 TRBV30 CAWSVGLTTNEKLFF
TRBJ2-4 12 TRBV20-1 CSVMSAKNIQYF
TRBJ2-3 16 TRBV19 CASSMVQGGVGDTQYF
TRBJ2-7 17 TRBV6-5 CASSSSYRRGPTYEQYF
TRBJ2-5 13 TRBV30 CAWSTTRTETQYF
TRBJ2-7 14 TRBV11-2 CASSFPPPSYEQYF
TRBJ1-1 13 TRBV3-1 CASSQDINAEAFF
TRBJ2-5 15 TRBV5-4 CASSRPGVGEETQYF
TRBJ1-1 13 TRBV20-1 CSARTVPNTEAFF
TRBJ2-3 19 TRBV11-2 CASSRGILAGVGGTDTQYF
TRBJ1-2 11 TRBV2 CASRQGSGYTF
TRBJ2-7 13 TRBV7-9 CASSSTTLREQYF
TRBJ2-7 12 TRBV2 CASRGDAYEQYF
TRBJ1-5 16 TRBV27 CASSPQGPSINQPQHF
TRBJ2-1 19 TRBV28 CASSFLRPTGTQIYNEQFF
TRBJ2-3 15 TRBV7-3 CASSPRGQTTDTQYF
TRBJ2-7 14 TRBV27 CASSSFGESYEQYF
TRBJ1-1 17 TRBV2 CASSAYRFTTENTEAFF
TRBJ1-5 13 TRBV6-1 CASSEVGGKSQHF
TRBJ2-1 15 TRBV7-3 CASSPSGNSYNEQFF
TRBJ2-5 12 TRBV5-1 CASSLEWETQYF
TRBJ2-3 14 TRBV28 CASSFGGTSETQYF
TRBJ2-5 14 TRBV24-1 CATSDSDRPETQYF
TRBJ1-5 14 TRBV10-2 CASSPQVSNQPQHF
TRBJ2-7 14 TRBV5-1 CASSPPVTLSEQYF
TRBJ1-1 16 TRBV19 CASTPIIRGRNTEAFF
TRBJ1-4 12 TRBV7-2 CASSRIGEKLFF
TRBJ2-7 13 TRBV12-3/TRBV12-4 CASSLFSDYEQYF
TRBJ2-5 16 TRBV2 CASSESLAGPQETQYF
TRBJ2-1 15 TRBV7-3 CASSPGQGPYNEQFF
TRBJ2-7 14 TRBV6-5 CASSYRPEYYEQYF
TRBJ2-2 12 TRBV7-2 CASSSTLGELFF